The clone carrying this T cell receptor beta chain occurred once. Its antigen is unidentified. 13 Jbeta primers and 60 Vbeta primers were used for the PCR. Generated by immunoSEQ multiplex PCR, the TCRdb table keeps only in-frame clones and is missing some. The profile covers 100,000 to 150,000 clones, with approximately 72% appearing a single time and less than 9.5% taken by the ten largest. The data originate from a study of cytomegalovirus exposure and HLA in healthy donors. Findings of the study overall: Highly shared sequence variants in one cluster were likely a sequencing artifact. Associated with HLA alleles at 0.05 false discovery rate in a later analysis were approximately 17,000 TCR beta sequences. A later analysis reported that several of the most significant clusters appeared to be linked to common viral pathogens, among them Epstein-Barr virus. As a later analysis showed, a missense DCLRE1C variant was linked to trimming of TCR beta V- and J-genes.

Trimming removed 4 bases from V and 6 bases from J, with 16 bases in between. The CDR3 is 15 amino acids. The germline gives CDR1 SEHNR, CDR2 FQNEAQ (reference sequence). The receptor was derived from a woman aged 45-60 years in good health and CMV-seropositive. The sample consisted of PBMCs. V usage is TRBV7-9 and J usage is TRBJ1-5, with unresolved D. CDR3 amino acids: CASSSAAPAGQPQHF. Written as DNA, the CDR3 is TGTGCCAGCAGCTCCGCCGCCCCGGCGGGTCAGCCCCAGCATTTT. The full variable domain, in which reference TRBV7-9 and TRBJ1-5 provide the parts outside the CDR3, is DTGVSQNPRHKITKRGQNVTFRCDPISEHNRLYWYRQTLGQGPEFLTYFQNEAQLEKSRLLSDRFSAERPKGSFSTLEIQRTEQGDSAMYLCASSSAAPAGQPQHFGDGTRLSIL.